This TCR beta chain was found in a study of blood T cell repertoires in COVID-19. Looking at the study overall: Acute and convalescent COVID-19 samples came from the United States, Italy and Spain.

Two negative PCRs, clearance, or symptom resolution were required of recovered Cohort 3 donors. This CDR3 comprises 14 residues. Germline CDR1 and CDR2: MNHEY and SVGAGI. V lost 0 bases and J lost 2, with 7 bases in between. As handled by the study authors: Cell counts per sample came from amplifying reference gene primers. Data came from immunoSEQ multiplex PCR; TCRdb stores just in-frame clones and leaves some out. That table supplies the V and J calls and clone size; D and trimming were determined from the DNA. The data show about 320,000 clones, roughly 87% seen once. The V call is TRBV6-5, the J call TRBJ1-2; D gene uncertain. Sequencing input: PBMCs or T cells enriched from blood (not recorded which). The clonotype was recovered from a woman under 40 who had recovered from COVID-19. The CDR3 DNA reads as TGTGCCAGCAGTTACTCCCCCCCGAACTATGGCTACACCTTC. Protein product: CASSYSPPNYGYTF.